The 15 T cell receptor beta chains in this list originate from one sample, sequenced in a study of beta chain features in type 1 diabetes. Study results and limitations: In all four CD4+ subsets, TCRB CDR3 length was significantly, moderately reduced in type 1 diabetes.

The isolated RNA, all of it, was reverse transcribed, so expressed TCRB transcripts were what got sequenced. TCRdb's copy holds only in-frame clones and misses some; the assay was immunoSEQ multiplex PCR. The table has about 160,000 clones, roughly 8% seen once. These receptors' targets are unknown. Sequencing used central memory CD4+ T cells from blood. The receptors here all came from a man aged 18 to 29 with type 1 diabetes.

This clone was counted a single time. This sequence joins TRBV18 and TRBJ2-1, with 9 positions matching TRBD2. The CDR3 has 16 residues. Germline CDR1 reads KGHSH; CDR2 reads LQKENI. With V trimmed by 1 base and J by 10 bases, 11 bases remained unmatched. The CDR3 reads CASSPRGSGRSWEQFF. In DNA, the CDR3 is TGTGCCAGCTCACCACGGGGTAGCGGGAGAAGTTGGGAGCAGTTCTTC.

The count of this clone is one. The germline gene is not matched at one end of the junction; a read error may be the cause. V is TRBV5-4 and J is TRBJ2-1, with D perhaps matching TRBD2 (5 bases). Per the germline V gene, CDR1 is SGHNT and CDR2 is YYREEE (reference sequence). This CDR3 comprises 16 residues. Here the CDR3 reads CASSQQPSGVRGEQFF. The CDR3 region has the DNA TGCGCCAGCAGCCAACAACCCAGCGGTGTTCGCGGAGAGCAGTTCTTC. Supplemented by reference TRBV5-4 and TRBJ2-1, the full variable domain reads ETGVTQSPTHLIKTRGQQVTLRCSSQSGHNTVSWYQQALGQGPQFIFQYYREEENGRGNFPPRFSGLQFPNYSSELNVNALELDDSALYLCASSQQPSGVRGEQFFGPGTRLTVL.

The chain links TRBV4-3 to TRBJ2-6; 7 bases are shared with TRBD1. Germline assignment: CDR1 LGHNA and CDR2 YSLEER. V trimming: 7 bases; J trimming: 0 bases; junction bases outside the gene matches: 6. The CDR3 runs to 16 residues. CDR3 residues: CASNRDSNSGANVLTF. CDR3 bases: TGCGCCAGCAACCGGGACAGCAACTCTGGGGCCAACGTCCTGACTTTC.

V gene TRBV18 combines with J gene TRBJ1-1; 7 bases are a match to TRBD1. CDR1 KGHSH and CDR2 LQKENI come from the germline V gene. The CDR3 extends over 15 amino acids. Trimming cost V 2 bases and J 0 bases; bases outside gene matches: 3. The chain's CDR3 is CASSPKTGLNTEAFF. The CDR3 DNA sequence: TGTGCCAGCTCACCAAAGACAGGGTTGAACACTGAAGCTTTCTTT. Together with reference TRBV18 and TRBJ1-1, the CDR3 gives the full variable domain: NAGVMQNPRHLVRRRGQEARLRCSPMKGHSHVYWYRQLPEEGLKFMVYLQKENIIDESGMPKERFSAEFPKEGPSILRIQQVVRGDSAAYFCASSPKTGLNTEAFFGQGTRLTVV.

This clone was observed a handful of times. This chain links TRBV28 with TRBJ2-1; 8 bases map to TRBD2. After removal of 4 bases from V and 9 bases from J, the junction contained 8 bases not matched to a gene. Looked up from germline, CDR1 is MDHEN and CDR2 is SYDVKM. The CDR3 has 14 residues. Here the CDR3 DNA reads TGTGCCAGCAGTTACGCCGGGGGGGCCGGTGAGCAGTTCTTC. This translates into CASSYAGGAGEQFF. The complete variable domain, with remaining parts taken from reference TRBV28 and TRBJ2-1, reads DVKVTQSSRYLVKRTGEKVFLECVQDMDHENMFWYRQDPGLGLRLIYFSYDVKMKEKGDIPEGYSVSREKKERFSLILESASTNQTSMYLCASSYAGGAGEQFFGPGTRLTVL.

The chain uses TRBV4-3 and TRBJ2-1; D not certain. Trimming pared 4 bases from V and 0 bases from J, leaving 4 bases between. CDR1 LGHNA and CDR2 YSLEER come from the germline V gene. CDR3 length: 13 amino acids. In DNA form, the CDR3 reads TGCGCCAGCAGCCTTAACTCCTACAATGAGCAGTTCTTC. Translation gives CASSLNSYNEQFF.

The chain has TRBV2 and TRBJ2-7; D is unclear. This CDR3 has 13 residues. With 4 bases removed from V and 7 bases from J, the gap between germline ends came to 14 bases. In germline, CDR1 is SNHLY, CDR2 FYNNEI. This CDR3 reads CASSGAMVNEQYF. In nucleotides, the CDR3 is TGTGCCAGCAGTGGGGCAATGGTAAATGAGCAGTACTTC.

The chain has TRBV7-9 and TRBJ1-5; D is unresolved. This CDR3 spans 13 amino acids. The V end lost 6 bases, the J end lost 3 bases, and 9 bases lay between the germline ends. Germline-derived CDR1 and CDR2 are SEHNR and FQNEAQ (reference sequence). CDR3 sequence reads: CASSVGPNQPQHF. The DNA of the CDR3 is TGTGCCAGCAGTGTGGGCCCCAATCAGCCCCAGCATTTT. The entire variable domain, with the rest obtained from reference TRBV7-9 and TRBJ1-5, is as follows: DTGVSQNPRHKITKRGQNVTFRCDPISEHNRLYWYRQTLGQGPEFLTYFQNEAQLEKSRLLSDRFSAERPKGSFSTLEIQRTEQGDSAMYLCASSVGPNQPQHFGDGTRLSIL.

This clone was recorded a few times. CDR3 in DNA: TGTGCCAGCAGTACCCACAGGGGGGGGAACACTGAAGCTTTCTTT. Translating gives CASSTHRGGNTEAFF. This chain links TRBV6-1 with TRBJ1-1; 8 bases align to TRBD1. CDR3 length: 15 amino acids. J lost 1 base, V lost 5 bases, and 6 bases had no gene match. From germline, CDR1 is MNHNS and CDR2 SASEGT.

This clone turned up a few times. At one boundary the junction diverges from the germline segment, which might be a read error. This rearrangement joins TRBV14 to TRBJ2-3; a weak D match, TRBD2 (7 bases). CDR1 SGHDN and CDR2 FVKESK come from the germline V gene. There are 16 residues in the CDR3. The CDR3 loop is CASSKEWVGGQDTQYF. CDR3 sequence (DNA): TGTGCCAGCAGCAAAGAGTGGGTCGGGGGGCAAGATACGCAGTATTTT.

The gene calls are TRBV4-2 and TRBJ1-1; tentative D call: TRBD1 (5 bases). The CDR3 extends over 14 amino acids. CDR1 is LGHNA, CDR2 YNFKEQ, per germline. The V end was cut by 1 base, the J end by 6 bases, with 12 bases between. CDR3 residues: CASSQAGFVAEAFF. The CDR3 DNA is TGTGCCAGCAGCCAAGCAGGGTTTGTCGCTGAAGCTTTCTTT.

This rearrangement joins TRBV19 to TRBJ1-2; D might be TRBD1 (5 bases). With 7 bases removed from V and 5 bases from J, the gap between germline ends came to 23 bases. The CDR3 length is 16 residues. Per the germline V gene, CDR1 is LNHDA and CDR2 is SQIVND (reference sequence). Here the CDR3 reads CASMGQATFQTYGYTF. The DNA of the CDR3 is TGTGCCAGTATGGGGCAGGCGACCTTCCAAACTTATGGCTACACCTTC.

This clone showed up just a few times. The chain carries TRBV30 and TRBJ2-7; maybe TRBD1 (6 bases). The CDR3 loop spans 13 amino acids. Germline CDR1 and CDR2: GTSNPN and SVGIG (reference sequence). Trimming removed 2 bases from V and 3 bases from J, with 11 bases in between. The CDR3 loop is CAWSSTGIYEQYF. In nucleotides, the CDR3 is TGTGCCTGGAGTTCCACAGGGATCTACGAGCAGTACTTC. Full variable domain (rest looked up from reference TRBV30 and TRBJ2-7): SQTIHQWPATLVQPVGSPLSLECTVEGTSNPNLYWYRQAAGRGLQLLFYSVGIGQISSEVPQNLSASRPQDRQFILSSKKLLLSDSGFYLCAWSSTGIYEQYFGPGTRLTVT.

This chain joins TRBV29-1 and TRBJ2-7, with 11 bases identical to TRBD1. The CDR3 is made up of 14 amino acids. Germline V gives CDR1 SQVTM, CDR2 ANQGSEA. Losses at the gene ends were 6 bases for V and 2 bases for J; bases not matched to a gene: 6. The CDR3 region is CSVVPGQGAYEQYF. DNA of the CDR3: TGCAGCGTCGTCCCGGGACAGGGGGCCTACGAGCAGTACTTC.

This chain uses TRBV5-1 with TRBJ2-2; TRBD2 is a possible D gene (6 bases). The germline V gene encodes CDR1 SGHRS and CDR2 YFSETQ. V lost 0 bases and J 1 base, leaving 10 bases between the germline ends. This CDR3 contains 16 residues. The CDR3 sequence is CASSLVAGQNTGELFF. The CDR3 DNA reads TGCGCCAGCAGCTTGGTTGCGGGGCAGAACACCGGGGAGCTGTTTTTT.